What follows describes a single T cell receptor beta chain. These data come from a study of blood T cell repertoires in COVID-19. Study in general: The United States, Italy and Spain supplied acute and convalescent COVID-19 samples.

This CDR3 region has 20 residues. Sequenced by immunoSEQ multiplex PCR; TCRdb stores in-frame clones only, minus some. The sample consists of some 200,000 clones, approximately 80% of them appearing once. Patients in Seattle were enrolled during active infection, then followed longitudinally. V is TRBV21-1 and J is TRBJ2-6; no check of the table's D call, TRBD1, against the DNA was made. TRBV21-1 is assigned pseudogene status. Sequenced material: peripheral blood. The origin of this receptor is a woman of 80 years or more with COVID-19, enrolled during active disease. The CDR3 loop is CASSKFPIESGTAGANVLTF. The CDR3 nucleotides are TGTGCCAGCAGCAAATTCCCGATTGAGTCCGGGACAGCTGGGGCCAACGTCCTGACTTTC.